The 3 T cell receptor beta chains below come from one sample, sequenced in a study of CD8 T cells in ankylosing spondylitis. MiXCR was run by TCRdb on the 5' RACE reads, yielding one entry per CDR3 protein. The repertoire consists of approximately 150,000 distinct CDR3 sequences, with 17% occurring once and the leading ten covering about 30%. What these receptors recognize is not known. Study findings and constraints: Blood from ankylosing spondylitis patients appeared to carry a characteristic roughly 8-variant TCR beta motif.

Input material: blood, either unsorted or a sorted T cell fraction (not recorded which). The receptors originated from a male donor with ankylosing spondylitis.

This clonotype has just a few counts. V is TRBV10-3 and J is TRBJ2-5, with D possibly TRBD2 on 6 matching bases. This CDR3 has 15 residues. The V end was cut by 0 bases, the J end by 2 bases, with 10 bases between. The V gene's germline CDR1 is ENHRY and CDR2 SYGVKD. The CDR3 reads CAISESGGAQETQYF. CDR3 sequence (DNA): TGTGCCATCAGTGAGTCGGGGGGAGCGCAAGAGACCCAGTACTTC.

This clonotype has just a few counts. This sequence joins TRBV9 and TRBJ2-1; D unresolved. Germline V gene lookup returns CDR1 SGDLS and CDR2 YYNGEE. V lost 4 bases, J lost 3 bases, and 17 bases lay in between. The length of the CDR3 is 16 residues. CDR3: CASSNLRISGYNEQFF. The CDR3 DNA reads TGTGCCAGCAGCAACCTGCGAATCAGTGGCTACAATGAGCAGTTCTTC.

This clonotype showed up just a few times. The V call is TRBV7-9, the J call TRBJ2-7, with D unclear. V was pared by 3 bases and J by 1 base, with 13 bases between. The V gene's germline CDR1 is SEHNR and CDR2 FQNEAQ (reference sequence). The CDR3 runs to 15 residues. The CDR3 spells CASSFLDVNSYEQYF. The CDR3 nucleotides are TGTGCCAGCAGCTTCTTAGACGTTAATTCCTACGAGCAGTACTTC.